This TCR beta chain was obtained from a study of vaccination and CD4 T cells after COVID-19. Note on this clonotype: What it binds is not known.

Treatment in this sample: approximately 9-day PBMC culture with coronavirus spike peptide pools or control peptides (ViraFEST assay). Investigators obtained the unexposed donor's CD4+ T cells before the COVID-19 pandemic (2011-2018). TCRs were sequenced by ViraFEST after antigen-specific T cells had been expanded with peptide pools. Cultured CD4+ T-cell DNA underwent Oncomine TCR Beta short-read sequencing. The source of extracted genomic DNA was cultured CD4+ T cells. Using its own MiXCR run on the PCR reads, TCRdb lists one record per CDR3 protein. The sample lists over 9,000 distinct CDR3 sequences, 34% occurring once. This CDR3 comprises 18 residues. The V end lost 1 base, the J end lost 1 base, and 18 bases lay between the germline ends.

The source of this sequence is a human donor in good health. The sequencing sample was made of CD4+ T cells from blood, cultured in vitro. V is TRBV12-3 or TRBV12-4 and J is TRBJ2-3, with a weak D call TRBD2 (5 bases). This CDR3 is CASSLGQASARGTDTQYF. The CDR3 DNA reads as TGTGCCAGCAGTTTAGGCCAGGCCAGCGCGAGGGGCACAGATACGCAGTATTTT.